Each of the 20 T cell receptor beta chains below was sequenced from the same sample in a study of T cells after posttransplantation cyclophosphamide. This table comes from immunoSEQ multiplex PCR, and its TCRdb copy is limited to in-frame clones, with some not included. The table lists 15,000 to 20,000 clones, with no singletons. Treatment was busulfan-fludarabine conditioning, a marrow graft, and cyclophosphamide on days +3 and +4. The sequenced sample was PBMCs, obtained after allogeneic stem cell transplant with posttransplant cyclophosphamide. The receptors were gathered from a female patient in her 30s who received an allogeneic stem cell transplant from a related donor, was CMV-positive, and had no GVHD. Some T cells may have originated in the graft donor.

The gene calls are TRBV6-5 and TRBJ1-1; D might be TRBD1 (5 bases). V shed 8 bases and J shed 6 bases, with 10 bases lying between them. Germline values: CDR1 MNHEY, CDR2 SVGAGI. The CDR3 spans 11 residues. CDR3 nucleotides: TGTGCCAGCTCCACAGGACCTGAAGCTTTCTTT. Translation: CASSTGPEAFF.

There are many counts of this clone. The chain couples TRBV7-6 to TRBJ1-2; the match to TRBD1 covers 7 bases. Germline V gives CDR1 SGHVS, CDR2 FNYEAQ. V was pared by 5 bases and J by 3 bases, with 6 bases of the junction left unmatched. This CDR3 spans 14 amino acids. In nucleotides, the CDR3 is TGTGCCAGCAGCCCAACGGGACAGTACTATGGCTACACCTTC. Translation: CASSPTGQYYGYTF.

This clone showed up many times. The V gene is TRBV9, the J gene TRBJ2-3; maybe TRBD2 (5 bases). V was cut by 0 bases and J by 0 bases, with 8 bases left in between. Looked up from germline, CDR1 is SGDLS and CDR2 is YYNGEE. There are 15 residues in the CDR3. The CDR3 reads CASSVAGVSTDTQYF. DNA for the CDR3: TGTGCCAGCAGCGTAGCCGGGGTGAGCACAGATACGCAGTATTTT.

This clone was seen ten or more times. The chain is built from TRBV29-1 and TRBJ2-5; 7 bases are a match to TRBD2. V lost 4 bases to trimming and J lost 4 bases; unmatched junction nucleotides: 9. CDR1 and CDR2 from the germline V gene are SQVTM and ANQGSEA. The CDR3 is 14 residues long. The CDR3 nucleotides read TGCAGCGTTGGGGGCCTAGCGGTTCCAGAGACCCAGTACTTC. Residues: CSVGGLAVPETQYF.

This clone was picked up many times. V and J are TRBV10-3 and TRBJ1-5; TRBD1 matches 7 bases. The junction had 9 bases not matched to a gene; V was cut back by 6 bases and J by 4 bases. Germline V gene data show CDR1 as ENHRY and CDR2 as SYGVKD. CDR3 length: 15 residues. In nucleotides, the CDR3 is TGTGCCATCAGCCTCTCAGGGGGTGAGAATCAGCCCCAGCATTTT. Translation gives CAISLSGGENQPQHF.

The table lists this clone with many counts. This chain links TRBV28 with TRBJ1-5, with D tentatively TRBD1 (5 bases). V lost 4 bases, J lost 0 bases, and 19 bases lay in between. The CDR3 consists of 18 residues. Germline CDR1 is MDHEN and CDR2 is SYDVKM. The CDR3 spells CASSWSREVGYSNQPQHF. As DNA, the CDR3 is TGTGCCAGCAGTTGGAGCAGGGAAGTGGGTTATAGCAATCAGCCCCAGCATTTT.

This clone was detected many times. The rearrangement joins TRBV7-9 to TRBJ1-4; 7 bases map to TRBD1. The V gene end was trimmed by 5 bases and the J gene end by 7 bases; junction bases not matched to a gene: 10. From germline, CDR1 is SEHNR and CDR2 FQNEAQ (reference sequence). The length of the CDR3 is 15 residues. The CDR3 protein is CASSAWDSGLEKLFF. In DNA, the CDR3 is TGTGCCAGCAGCGCCTGGGACAGCGGACTTGAAAAACTGTTTTTT. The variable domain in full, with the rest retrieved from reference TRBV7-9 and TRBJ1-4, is DTGVSQNPRHKITKRGQNVTFRCDPISEHNRLYWYRQTLGQGPEFLTYFQNEAQLEKSRLLSDRFSAERPKGSFSTLEIQRTEQGDSAMYLCASSAWDSGLEKLFFGSGTQLSVL.

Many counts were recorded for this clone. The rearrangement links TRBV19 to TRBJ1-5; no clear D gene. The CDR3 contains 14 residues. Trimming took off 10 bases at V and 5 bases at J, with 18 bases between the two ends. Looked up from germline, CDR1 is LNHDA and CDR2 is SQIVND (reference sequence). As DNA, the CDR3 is TGTGCCACCAGTCCCCCGGGGTTACATCAGCCCCAGCATTTT. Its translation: CATSPPGLHQPQHF.

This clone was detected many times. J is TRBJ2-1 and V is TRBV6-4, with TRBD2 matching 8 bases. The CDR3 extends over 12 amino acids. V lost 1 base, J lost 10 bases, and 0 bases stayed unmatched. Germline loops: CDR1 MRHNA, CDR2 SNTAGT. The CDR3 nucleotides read TGTGCCAGCAGTGACTTAGCGGGAGAGCAGTTCTTC. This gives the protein CASSDLAGEQFF.

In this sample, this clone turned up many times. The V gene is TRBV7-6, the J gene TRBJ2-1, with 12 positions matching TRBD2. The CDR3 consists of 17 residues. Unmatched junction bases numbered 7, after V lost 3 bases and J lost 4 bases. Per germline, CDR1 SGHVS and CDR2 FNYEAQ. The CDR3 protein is CASSFRLAGEFYNEQFF. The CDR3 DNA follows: TGTGCCAGCAGCTTCCGACTAGCGGGAGAATTTTACAATGAGCAGTTCTTC.

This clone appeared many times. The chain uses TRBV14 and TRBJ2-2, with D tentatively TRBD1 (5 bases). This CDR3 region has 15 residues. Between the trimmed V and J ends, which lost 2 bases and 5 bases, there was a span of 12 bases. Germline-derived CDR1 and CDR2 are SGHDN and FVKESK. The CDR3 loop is CASSQLRARTGELFF. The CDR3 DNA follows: TGTGCCAGCAGCCAACTCAGGGCCCGGACCGGGGAGCTGTTTTTT.

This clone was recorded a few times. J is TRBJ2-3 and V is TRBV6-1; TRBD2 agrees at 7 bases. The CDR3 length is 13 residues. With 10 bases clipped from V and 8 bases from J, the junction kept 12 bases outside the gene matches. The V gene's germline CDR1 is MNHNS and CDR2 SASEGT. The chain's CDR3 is CATSTSQEGTQYF. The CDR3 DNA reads TGTGCCACCTCGACTAGCCAGGAAGGTACGCAGTATTTT.

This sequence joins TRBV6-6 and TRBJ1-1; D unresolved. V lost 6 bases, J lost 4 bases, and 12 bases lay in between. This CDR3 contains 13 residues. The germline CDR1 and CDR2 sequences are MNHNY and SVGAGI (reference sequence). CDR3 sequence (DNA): TGTGCCAGCAGCTCAACAGTAGGCACTGAAGCTTTCTTT. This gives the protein CASSSTVGTEAFF.

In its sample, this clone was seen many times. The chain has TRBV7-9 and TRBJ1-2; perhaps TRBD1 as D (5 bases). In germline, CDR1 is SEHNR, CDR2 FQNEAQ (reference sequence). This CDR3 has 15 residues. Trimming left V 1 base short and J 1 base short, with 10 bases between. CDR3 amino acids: CASSLGSGGNYGYTF. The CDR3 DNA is TGTGCCAGCAGCTTAGGATCCGGGGGTAACTATGGCTACACCTTC.

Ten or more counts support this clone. CDR3: CASTPMGQGIYTEAFF. DNA for the CDR3: TGTGCCAGTACCCCCATGGGACAGGGCATTTACACTGAAGCTTTCTTT. The chain carries TRBV19 and TRBJ1-1, with 9 bases matching TRBD1. This CDR3 spans 16 amino acids. The trim removed 7 bases at V and 3 bases at J, leaving 12 bases unmatched. Germline V lookup: CDR1 LNHDA, CDR2 SQIVND (reference sequence).

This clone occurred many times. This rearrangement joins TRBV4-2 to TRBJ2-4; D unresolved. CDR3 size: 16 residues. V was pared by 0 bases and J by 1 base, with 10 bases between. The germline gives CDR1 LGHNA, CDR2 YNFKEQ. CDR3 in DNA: TGTGCCAGCAGCCAAGAGGAAGCGCTGGCCAAAAACATTCAGTACTTC. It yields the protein CASSQEEALAKNIQYF.

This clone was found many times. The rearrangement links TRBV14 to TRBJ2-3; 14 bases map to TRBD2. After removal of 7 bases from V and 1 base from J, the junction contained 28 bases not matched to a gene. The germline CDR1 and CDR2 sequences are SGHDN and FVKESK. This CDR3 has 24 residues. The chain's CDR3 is CASTHPQLIILGRGLAGGTDTQYF. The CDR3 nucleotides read TGTGCCAGCACCCACCCCCAGCTTATCATCTTAGGCAGGGGACTAGCGGGAGGCACAGATACGCAGTATTTT.

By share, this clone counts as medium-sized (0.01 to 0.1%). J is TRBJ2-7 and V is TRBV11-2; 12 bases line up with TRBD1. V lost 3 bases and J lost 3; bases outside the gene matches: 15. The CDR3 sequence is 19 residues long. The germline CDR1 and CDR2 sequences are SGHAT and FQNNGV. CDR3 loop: CASSFPRDRGLRLDYEQYF. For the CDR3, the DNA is TGTGCCAGCAGCTTCCCCCGGGACAGGGGGCTCCGGCTTGACTACGAGCAGTACTTC.

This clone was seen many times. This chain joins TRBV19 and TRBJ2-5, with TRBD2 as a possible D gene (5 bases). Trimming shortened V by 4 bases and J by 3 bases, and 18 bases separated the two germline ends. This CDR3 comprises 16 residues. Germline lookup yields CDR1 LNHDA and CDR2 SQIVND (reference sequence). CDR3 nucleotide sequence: TGTGCCAGTAGTAAAGCGGCACCAGTGGGAAAAGAGACCCAGTACTTC. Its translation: CASSKAAPVGKETQYF.

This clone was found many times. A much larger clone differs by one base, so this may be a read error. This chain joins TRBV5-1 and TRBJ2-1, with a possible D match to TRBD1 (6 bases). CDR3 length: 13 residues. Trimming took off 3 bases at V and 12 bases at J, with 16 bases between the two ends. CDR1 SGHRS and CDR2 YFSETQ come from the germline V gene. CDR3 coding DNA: TGCGCCAGCAGCTCTACAGGGTCCGATGGGCAGTTCTTC. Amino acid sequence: CASSSTGSDGQFF.